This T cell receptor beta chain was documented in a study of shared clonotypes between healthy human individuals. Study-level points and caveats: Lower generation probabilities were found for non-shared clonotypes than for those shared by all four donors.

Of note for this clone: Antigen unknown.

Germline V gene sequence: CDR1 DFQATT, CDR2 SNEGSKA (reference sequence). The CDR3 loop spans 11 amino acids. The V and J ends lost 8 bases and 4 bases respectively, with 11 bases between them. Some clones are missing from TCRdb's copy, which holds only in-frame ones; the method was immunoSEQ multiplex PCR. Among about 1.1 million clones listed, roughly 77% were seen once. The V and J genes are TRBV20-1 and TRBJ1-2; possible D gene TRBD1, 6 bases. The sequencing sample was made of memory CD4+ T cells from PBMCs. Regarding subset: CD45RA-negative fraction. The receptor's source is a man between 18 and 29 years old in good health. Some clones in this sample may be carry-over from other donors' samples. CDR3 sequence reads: CSPRGSYGYTF. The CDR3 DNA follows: TGCAGTCCCAGGGGATCCTATGGCTACACCTTC.